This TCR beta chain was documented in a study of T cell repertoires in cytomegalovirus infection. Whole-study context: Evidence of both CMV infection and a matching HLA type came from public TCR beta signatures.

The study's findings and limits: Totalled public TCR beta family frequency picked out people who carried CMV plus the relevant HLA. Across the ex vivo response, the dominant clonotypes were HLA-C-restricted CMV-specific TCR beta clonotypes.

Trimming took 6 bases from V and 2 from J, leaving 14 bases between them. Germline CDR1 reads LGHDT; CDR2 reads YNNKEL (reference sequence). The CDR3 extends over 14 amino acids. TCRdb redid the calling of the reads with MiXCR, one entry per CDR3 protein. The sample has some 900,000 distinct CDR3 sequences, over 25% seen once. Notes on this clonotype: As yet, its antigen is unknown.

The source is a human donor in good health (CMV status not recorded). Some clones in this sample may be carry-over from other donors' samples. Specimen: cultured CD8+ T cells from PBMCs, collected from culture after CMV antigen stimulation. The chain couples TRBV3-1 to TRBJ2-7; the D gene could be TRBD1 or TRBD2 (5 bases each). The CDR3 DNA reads TGTGCCAGCAGTTACGGGACGTCCCCCTACGAGCAGTACGTC. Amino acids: CASSYGTSPYEQYV.